This T cell receptor (beta chain) derives from a study of blood T cell repertoires in COVID-19. Study summary: The United States, Italy and Spain provided the acute and convalescent COVID-19 samples. T cells, B-cell-depleted T cells, or PBMCs supplied cDNA or gDNA.

A single count supports this clone. CDR3 length: 14 amino acids. V was clipped by 1 base and J by 7 bases; unmatched bases: 6. The germline V gene has CDR1 LGHDT and CDR2 YNNKEL (reference sequence). Original analysis: Estimates of nucleated cell counts were drawn from the amplification of reference gene primers. The repertoire was sequenced with immunoSEQ multiplex PCR; TCRdb's copy has only in-frame clones and lacks some. The V and J calls and clone size were taken over from that table, and D and trimming were inferred from the DNA. The sample yields roughly 35,000 clones, around 73% seen once. Sequenced: peripheral blood. The rearrangement links TRBV3-1 (or the pseudogene TRBV3-2) to TRBJ1-1; the match to TRBD1 covers 7 bases. The clonotype originates from a woman aged 60-70 years with acute or convalescent COVID-19. CDR3 amino acids: CASSQVHRGIEAFF. The CDR3 DNA reads TGTGCCAGCAGCCAAGTGCACAGGGGAATTGAAGCTTTCTTT.